This paragraph reports one T cell receptor beta chain. This entry is derived from a study of control samples from healthy donors and cancer patients. V lost 2 bases, J lost 4 bases, and 11 bases lay in between. The CDR3 has 14 amino acids. The V gene's germline CDR1 is SNHLY and CDR2 FYNNEI. TCRdb's copy holds only in-frame clones and misses some; the assay was immunoSEQ multiplex PCR. The sample yields 130,000 or so clones, just under 90% seen once. The sequenced sample was PBMCs. The TCR was taken from a man in his forties or fifties with head and neck cancer. The rearrangement joins TRBV2 to TRBJ1-2; D is undetermined. The CDR3 DNA sequence: TGTGCCAGCAGTGAAAGAGGGAGAGGCTATGGCTACACCTTC. This sequence encodes CASSERGRGYGYTF. The whole variable domain, remainder taken from reference TRBV2 and TRBJ1-2, is EPEVTQTPSHQVTQMGQEVILRCVPISNHLYFYWYRQILGQKVEFLVSFYNNEISEKSEIFDDQFSVERPDGSNFTLKIRSTKLEDSAMYFCASSERGRGYGYTFGSGTRLTVV.